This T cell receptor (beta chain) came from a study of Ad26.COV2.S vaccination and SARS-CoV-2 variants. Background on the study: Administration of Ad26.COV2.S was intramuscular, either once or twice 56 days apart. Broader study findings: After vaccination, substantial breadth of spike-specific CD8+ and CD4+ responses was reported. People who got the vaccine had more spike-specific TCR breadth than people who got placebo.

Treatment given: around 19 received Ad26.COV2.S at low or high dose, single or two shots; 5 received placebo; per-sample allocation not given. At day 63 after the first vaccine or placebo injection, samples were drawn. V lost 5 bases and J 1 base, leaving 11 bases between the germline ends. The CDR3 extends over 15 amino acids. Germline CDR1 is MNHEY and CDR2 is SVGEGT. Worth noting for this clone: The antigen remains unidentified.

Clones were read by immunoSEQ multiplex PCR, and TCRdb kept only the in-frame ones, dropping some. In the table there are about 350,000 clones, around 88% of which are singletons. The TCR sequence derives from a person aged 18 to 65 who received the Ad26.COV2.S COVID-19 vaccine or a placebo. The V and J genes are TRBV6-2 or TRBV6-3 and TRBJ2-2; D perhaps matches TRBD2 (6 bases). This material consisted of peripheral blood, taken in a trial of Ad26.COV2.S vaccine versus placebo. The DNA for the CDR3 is TGTGCCAGCAGTGGGACTCCGAAGAACACCGGGGAGCTGTTTTTT. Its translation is CASSGTPKNTGELFF.